A selection of T cell receptor beta chains follows, all from one sample in a study of memory CD4+ T cells and cytomegalovirus serostatus. TCRdb's copy holds only in-frame clones and misses some; the assay was immunoSEQ multiplex PCR. The sample holds approximately 41,000 clones, over 65% seen once. The sequenced sample consisted of memory CD4+ T cells from blood. These receptor sequences come from an adult in good health and CMV-seronegative. CDR3s include the opening cysteine and the closing phenylalanine or tryptophan. The D gene is left open where the match is weak. Clone sizes are given selectively: once, few, many, or a class where the clone is expanded.

j_call	clone_size	v_call	d_call	cdr3_nt	cdr3_aa
TRBJ2-1	-	TRBV5-1	-	TGCGCCAGCAGCCCGCGAGCAGGAGCAGCAGATGAGCAGTTCTTC	CASSPRAGAADEQFF
TRBJ1-4	-	TRBV4-2	TRBD1	TGTGCCAGCAGCGGTCCGGGACAGGGGGACGAAAAACTGTTTTTT	CASSGPGQGDEKLFF
TRBJ2-1	few	TRBV2	-	TGTGCCAGCAGTGTAGGGCTAGCTGATGAGCAGTTCTTC	CASSVGLADEQFF
TRBJ1-6	-	TRBV5-1	-	TGCGCCAGCAGCCCTGACCCCGGCGGCTCCTATAATTCACCCCTCCACTTT	CASSPDPGGSYNSPLHF
TRBJ1-5	-	TRBV28	-	TGTGCCAGCAGTCCCGCGGCGGGGGCCTATCAGCCCCAGCATTTT	CASSPAAGAYQPQHF
TRBJ2-1	-	TRBV11-3	-	TGTGCCAGCAGCCAGGACAGTACTTACAATGAGCAGTTCTTC	CASSQDSTYNEQFF
TRBJ2-5	-	TRBV11-2	-	TGTGCCAGCAGCTTAGACCTCCCCCAGACCCAGTACTTC	CASSLDLPQTQYF
TRBJ2-3	-	TRBV9	-	TGTGCCAGCAGCGTAGCTACGGGGATGGATACGCAGTATTTT	CASSVATGMDTQYF
TRBJ1-2	-	TRBV29-1	-	TGCAGCGTTGGCCGGACCGTCTATGGCTACACCTTC	CSVGRTVYGYTF
TRBJ2-1	once	TRBV5-4	TRBD2	TGTGCCAGCAGCTCCAAGGCGGGAGAGAACAATGAGCAGTTCTTC	CASSSKAGENNEQFF
TRBJ2-2	-	TRBV28	TRBD1	TGTGCCAGCAGTTTAATGACAGGGGGCCGAACCGGGGAGCTGTTTTTT	CASSLMTGGRTGELFF
TRBJ1-2	-	TRBV7-9	TRBD1	TGTGCCAGCAGCTTATGGACAGGATCAAACTATGGCTACACCTTC	CASSLWTGSNYGYTF
TRBJ2-1	-	TRBV5-1	TRBD2	TGCGCCAGCAGCGAAGGACTAGCGGGAGGCGGGAATGAGCAGTTCTTC	CASSEGLAGGGNEQFF
TRBJ2-5	-	TRBV5-4	-	TGTGCCAGCAGCTTGGTCGGGGAGACCCAGTACTTC	CASSLVGETQYF
TRBJ2-2	-	TRBV5-5	-	TGTGCCAGCAGCCGGGACTCCACCGGGGAGCTGTTTTTT	CASSRDSTGELFF
TRBJ1-1	-	TRBV5-1	-	TGCGCCAGCAGCTCAGGGGAGGGGTGGAACACTGAAGCTTTCTTT	CASSSGEGWNTEAFF
TRBJ2-1	-	TRBV7-2	TRBD1	TGTGCCAGCAGCCCCGACAGGGTTCCCTACAATGAGCAGTTCTTC	CASSPDRVPYNEQFF
TRBJ2-7	once	TRBV12-1	-	TGTGCCAGCAGCTTTGGGTTGTGGGGGAGGAGAGGGTACGAGCAGTACTTC	CASSFGLWGRRGYEQYF
TRBJ2-1	-	TRBV5-1	-	TGCGCCAGCAGTCCCCCGCTTCAGGGATACAATGAGCAGTTCTTC	CASSPPLQGYNEQFF
TRBJ2-5	-	TRBV4-2	TRBD2	TGTGCCAGCAGCCGGACCCTAGCGGACCAAGAGACCCAGTACTTC	CASSRTLADQETQYF
TRBJ2-5	-	TRBV7-2	-	TGTGCCAGCAGCTTATTGCCAGGGGGGGAGAGGGAGACCCAGTACTTC	CASSLLPGGERETQYF